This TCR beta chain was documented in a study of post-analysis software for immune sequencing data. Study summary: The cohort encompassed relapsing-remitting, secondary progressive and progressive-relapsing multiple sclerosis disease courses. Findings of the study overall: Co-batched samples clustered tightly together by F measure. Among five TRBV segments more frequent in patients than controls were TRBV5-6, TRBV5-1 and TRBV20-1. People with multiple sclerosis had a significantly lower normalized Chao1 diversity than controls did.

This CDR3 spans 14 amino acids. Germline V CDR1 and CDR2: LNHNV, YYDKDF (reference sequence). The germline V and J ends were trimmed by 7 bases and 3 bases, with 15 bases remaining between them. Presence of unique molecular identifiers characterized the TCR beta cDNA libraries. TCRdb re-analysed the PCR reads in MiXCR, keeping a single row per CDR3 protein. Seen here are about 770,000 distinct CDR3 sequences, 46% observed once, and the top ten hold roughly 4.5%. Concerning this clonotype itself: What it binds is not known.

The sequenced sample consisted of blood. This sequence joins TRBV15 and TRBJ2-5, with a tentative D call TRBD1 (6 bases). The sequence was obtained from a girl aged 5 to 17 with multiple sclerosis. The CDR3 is CATNGQSGEETQYF. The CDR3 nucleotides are TGTGCCACCAATGGACAGTCAGGGGAAGAGACCCAGTACTTC.